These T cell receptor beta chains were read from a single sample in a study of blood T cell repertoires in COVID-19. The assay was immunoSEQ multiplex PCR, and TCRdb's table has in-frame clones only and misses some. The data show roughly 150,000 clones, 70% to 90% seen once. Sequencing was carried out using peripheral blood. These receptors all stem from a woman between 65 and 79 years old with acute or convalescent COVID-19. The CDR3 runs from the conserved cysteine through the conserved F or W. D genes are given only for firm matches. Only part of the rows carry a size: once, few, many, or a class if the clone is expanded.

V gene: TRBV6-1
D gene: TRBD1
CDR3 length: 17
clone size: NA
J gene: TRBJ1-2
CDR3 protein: CASSVSISQGASYGYTF
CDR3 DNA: TGTGCCAGCAGTGTTTCAATCAGTCAGGGGGCATCCTATGGCTACACCTTC

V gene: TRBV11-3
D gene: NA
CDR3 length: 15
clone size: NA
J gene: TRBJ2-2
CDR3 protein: CASSRREGNTGELFF
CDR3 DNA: TGTGCCAGCAGCCGCAGGGAAGGGAACACCGGGGAGCTGTTTTTT

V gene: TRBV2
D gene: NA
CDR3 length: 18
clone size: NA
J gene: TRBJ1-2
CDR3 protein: CAIAGNKGGAPPWGGYTF
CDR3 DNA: TGTGCCATCGCAGGGAATAAGGGAGGGGCCCCTCCTTGGGGTGGCTACACCTTC

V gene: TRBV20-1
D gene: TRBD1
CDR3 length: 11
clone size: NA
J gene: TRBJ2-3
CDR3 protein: CSGRGLDTQYF
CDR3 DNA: TGCAGTGGCAGGGGGCTAGATACGCAGTATTTT

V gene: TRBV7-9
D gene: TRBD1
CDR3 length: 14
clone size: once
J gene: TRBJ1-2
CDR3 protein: CASSTLGQDYGYTF
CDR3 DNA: TGTGCCAGCAGCACCTTGGGACAGGACTATGGCTACACCTTC

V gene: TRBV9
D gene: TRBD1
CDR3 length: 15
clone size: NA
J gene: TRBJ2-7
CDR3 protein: CASSGTGDTDLRVNF
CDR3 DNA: TGTGCCAGCAGCGGGACAGGGGATACGGACCTACGCGTGAACTTC

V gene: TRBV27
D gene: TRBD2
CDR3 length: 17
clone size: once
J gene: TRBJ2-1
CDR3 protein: CASSPNLREGSYNEQFF
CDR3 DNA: TGTGCCAGCAGTCCGAACCTCAGGGAGGGCTCCTACAATGAGCAGTTCTTC

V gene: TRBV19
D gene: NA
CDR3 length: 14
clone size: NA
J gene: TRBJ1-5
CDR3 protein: CASSIRQANQPQHF
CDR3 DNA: TGTGCCAGTAGTATACGGCAGGCAAATCAGCCCCAGCATTTT

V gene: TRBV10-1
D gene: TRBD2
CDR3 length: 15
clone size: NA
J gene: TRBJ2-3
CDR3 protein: CASSDRGGAGDTQYF
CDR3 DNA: TGCGCCAGCAGTGATCGGGGGGGGGCCGGAGATACGCAGTATTTT

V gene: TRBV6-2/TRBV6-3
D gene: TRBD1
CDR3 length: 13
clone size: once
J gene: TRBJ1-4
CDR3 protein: CASSPGTGTEVAF
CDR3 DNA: TGTGCCAGCAGCCCCGGGACAGGGACGGAGGTCGCTTTT

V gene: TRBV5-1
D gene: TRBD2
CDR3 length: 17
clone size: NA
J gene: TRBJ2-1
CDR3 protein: CASSPGPASGSGNEQFF
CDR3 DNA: TGCGCCAGCAGCCCTGGACCGGCTAGCGGGAGTGGAAATGAGCAGTTCTTC

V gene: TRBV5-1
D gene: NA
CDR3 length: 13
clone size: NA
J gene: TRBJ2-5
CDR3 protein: CASSLTGKETQYF
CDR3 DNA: TGCGCCAGCAGCTTGACAGGGAAAGAGACCCAGTACTTC

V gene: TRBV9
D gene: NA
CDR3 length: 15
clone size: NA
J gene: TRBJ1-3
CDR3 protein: CASSASLGTGNTIYF
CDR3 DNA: TGTGCCAGCAGCGCTTCGTTAGGGACAGGAAACACCATATATTTT

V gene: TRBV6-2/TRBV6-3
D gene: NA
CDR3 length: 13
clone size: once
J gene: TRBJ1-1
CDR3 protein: CASSYTRNTEAFF
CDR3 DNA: TGTGCCAGCAGTTACACGAGGAACACTGAAGCTTTCTTT

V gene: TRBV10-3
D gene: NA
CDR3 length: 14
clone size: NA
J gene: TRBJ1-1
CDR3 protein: CAIRVGRENTEAFF
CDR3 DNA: TGTGCCATCAGGGTTGGCAGGGAGAACACTGAAGCTTTCTTT

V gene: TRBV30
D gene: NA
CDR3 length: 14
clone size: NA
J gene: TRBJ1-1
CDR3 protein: CAWSPQAGVAEAFF
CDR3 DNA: TGTGCCTGGAGTCCACAGGCAGGGGTCGCTGAAGCTTTCTTT

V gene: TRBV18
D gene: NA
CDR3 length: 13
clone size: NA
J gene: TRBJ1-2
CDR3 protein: CASSGTGGYGYTF
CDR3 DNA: TGTGCCAGCTCAGGAACGGGGGGCTATGGCTACACCTTC

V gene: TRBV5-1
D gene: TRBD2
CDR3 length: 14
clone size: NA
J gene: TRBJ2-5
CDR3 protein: CASSRLASQETQYF
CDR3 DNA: TGCGCCAGCAGCCGACTAGCCTCCCAAGAGACCCAGTACTTC

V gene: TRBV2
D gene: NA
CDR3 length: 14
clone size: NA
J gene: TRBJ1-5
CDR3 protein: CASSEAAGVQPQHF
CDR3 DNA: TGTGCCAGCAGTGAAGCGGCAGGGGTTCAGCCCCAGCATTTT

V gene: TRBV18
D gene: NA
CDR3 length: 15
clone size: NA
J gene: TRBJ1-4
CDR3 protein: CASSPPSGRREKLFF
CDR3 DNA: TGTGCCAGCTCACCACCGTCAGGGCGTCGTGAAAAACTGTTTTTT

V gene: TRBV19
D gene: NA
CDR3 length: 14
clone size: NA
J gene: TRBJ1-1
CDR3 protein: CASRGQQVNTEAFF
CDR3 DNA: TGTGCCAGTAGGGGCCAGCAGGTGAACACTGAAGCTTTCTTT

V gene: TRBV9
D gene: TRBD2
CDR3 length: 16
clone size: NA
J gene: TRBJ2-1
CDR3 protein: CASSVDLSGGAGEQFF
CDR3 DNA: TGTGCCAGCAGCGTAGACCTTAGCGGGGGGGCTGGTGAGCAGTTCTTC

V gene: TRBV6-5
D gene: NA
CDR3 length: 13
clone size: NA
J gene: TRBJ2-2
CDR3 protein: CASRDRNTGELFF
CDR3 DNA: TGTGCCAGCAGAGACAGAAATACCGGGGAGCTGTTTTTT

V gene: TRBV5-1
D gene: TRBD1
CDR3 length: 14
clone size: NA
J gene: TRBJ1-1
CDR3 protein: CASSQDRGNTEAFF
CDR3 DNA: TGCGCCAGCAGCCAAGACAGGGGTAACACTGAAGCTTTCTTT

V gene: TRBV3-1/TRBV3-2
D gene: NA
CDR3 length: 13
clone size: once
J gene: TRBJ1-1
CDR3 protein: CASSQVGGAEAFF
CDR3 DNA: TGTGCCAGCAGCCAAGTTGGCGGGGCTGAAGCTTTCTTT

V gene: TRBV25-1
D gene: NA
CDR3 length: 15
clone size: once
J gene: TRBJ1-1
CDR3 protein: CASKGTGIMNTEAFF
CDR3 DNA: TGTGCCAGCAAAGGAACAGGGATTATGAACACTGAAGCTTTCTTT

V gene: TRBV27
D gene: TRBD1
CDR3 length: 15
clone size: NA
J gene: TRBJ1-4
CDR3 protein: CASSSIGQGAEKLFF
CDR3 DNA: TGTGCCAGCAGTTCAATCGGACAGGGGGCAGAAAAACTGTTTTTT

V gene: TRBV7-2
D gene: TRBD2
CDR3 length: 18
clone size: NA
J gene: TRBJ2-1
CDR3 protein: CASSLASSGIKPYNEQFF
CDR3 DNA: TGTGCCAGCAGCTTAGCTTCTAGCGGGATTAAACCGTACAATGAGCAGTTCTTC

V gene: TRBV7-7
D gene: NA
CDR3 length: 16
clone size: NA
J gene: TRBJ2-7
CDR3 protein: CASSLGTNPRADEQYF
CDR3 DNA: TGTGCTAGCAGCTTAGGCACCAACCCCAGGGCGGACGAGCAGTACTTC

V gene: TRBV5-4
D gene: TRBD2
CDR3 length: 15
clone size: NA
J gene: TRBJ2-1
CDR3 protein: CASSLGLAGEDEQFF
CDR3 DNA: TGTGCCAGCAGCTTGGGGCTAGCGGGGGAAGATGAGCAGTTCTTC

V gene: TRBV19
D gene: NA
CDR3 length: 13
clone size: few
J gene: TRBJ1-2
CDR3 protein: CASSIEGRGRYTF
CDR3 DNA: TGTGCCAGTAGTATAGAAGGGAGAGGACGCTACACCTTC

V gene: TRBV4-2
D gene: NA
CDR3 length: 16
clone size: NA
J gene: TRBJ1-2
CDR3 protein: CASSPRGGGANYGYTF
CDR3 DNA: TGTGCCAGCAGCCCCCGTGGGGGGGGAGCTAACTATGGCTACACCTTC

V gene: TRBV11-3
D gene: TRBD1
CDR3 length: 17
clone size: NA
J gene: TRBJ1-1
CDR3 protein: CASRGRQGRHPHTEAFF
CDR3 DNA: TGTGCCAGCAGGGGGCGACAGGGTCGGCACCCCCACACTGAAGCTTTCTTT

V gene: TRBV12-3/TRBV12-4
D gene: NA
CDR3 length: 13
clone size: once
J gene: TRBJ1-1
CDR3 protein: CASSPQRNTEAFF
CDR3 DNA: TGTGCCAGCAGCCCACAGAGGAACACTGAAGCTTTCTTT

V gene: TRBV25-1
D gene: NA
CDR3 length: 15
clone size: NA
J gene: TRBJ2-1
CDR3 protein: CASSVALAGYNEQFF
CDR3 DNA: TGTGCCAGCAGCGTGGCTCTAGCCGGGTACAATGAGCAGTTCTTC

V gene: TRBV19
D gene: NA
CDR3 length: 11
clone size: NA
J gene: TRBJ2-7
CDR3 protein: CASSGRHEQYF
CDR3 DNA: TGTGCCAGTAGTGGGAGGCACGAGCAGTACTTC

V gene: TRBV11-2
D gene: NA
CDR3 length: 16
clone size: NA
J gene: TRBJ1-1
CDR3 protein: CASSLVRAGPNTEAFF
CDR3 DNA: TGTGCCAGCAGCTTAGTAAGGGCAGGGCCTAACACTGAAGCTTTCTTT

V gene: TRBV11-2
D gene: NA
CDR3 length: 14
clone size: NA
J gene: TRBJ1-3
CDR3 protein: CASSLAVSGNTIYF
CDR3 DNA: TGTGCCAGCAGCTTAGCAGTCTCTGGAAACACCATATATTTT

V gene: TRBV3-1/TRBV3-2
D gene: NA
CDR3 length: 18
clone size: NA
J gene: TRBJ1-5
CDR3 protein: CASSQDAAGDWSDQPQHF
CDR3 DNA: TGTGCCAGCAGCCAAGATGCGGCAGGGGATTGGAGCGATCAGCCCCAGCATTTT

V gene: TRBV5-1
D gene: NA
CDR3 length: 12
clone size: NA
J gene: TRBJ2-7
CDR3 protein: CASSETVYEQYF
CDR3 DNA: TGCGCCAGCAGCGAGACAGTCTACGAGCAGTACTTC

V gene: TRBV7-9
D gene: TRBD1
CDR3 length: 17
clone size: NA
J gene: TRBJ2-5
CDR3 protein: CASSDPRQGLRRETQYF
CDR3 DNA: TGTGCCAGCAGCGACCCCCGACAGGGTCTGAGGCGGGAGACCCAGTACTTC

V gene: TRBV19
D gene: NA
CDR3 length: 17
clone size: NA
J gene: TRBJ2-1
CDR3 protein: CASSTDPRELMNNEQFF
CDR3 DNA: TGTGCCAGTAGTACTGACCCCCGGGAATTGATGAACAATGAGCAGTTCTTC

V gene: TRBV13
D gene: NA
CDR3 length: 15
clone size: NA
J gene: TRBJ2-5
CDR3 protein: CASSLWRGSQETQYF
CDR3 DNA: TGTGCCAGCAGCTTATGGAGGGGATCCCAAGAGACCCAGTACTTC

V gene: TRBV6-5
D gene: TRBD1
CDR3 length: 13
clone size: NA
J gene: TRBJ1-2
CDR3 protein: CASSYQTGGGYTF
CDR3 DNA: TGTGCCAGCAGTTACCAGACAGGGGGAGGCTACACCTTC

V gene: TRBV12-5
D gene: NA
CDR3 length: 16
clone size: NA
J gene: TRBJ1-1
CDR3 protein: CASGFGYQPGNTEAFF
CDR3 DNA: TGTGCTAGTGGTTTTGGGTATCAGCCGGGTAACACTGAAGCTTTCTTT

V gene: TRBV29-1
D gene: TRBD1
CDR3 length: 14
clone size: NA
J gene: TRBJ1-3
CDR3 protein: CSVQQGAYGNTIYF
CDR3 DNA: TGCAGCGTGCAACAGGGGGCTTATGGAAACACCATATATTTT

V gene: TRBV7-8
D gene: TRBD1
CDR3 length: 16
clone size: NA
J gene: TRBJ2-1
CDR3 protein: CASSSPRDRGPGEQFF
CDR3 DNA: TGTGCCAGCAGCTCCCCGAGGGACAGGGGGCCGGGAGAGCAGTTCTTC

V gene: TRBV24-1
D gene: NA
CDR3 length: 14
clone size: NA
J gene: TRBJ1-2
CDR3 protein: CATSDFSGIHGYTF
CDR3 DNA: TGTGCCACCAGTGATTTCTCAGGGATCCATGGCTACACCTTC

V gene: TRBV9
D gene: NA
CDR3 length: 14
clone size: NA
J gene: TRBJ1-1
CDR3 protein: CASSAESRGTEAFF
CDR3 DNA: TGTGCCAGCAGCGCCGAGTCCAGGGGCACTGAAGCTTTCTTT

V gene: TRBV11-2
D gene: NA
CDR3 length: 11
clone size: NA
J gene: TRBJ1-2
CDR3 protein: CASSLARFGTF
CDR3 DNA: TGTGCCAGCAGCTTAGCGCGGTTCGGCACCTTC